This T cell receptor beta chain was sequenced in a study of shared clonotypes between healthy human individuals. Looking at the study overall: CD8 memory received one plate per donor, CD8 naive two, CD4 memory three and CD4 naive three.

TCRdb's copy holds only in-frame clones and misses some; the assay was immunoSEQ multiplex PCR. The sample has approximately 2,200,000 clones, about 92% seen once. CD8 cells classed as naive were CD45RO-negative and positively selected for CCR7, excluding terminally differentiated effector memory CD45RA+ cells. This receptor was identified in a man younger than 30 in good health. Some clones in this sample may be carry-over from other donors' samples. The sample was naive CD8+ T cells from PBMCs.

CDR3 in amino acids: CASSPDGSSGNTIYF. The CDR3 region has the DNA TGCGCCAGCAGCCCGGACGGGAGCTCTGGAAACACCATATATTTT. The V gene is TRBV5-1, the J gene TRBJ1-3; D is unresolved. V lost 4 bases to trimming and J lost 0 bases, with 11 bases between them. Germline CDR1 and CDR2: SGHRS and YFSETQ. CDR3 length: 15 residues.